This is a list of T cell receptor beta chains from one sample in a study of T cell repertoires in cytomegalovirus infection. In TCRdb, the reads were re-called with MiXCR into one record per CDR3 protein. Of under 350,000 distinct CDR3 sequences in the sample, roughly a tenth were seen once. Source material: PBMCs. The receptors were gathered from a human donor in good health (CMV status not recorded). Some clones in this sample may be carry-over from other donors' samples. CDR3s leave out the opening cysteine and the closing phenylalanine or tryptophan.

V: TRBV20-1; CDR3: SAPMGGSSTEAF
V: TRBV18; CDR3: ASSPGTATQPQH
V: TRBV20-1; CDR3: SAPGLAAETQY
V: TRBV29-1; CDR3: SVEPPESYGYT
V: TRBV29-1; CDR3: SVEDRSRIANYGYT
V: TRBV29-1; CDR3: SVDAGMQY
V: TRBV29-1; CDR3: SVEDLAGREQY
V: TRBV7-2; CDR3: ASSTVRVGYT
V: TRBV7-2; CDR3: ASNSRGENEQF
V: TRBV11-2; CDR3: ASSPPGQGALNTEAF
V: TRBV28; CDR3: ASRRDNTGELF
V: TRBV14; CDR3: ASSQALAGPDTQY
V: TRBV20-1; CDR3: SASQGIRETQY
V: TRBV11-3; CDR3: ASSLTTTTGQGYHEQF
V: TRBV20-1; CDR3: SAPRTGGTYGYT
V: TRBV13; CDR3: ASSLLRGTVAYNEQF
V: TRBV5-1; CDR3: ASNEANTGELF